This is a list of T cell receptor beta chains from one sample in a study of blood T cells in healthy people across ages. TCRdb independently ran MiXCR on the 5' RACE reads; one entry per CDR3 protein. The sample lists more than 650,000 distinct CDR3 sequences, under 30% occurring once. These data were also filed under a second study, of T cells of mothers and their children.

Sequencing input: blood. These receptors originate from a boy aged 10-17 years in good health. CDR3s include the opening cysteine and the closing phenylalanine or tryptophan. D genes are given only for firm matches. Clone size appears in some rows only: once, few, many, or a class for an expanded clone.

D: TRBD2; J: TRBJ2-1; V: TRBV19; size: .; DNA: TGTGCCAGTAGAAGCGGGGGTCTTTCCTACGATGAGCAGTTCTTC; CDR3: CASRSGGLSYDEQFF
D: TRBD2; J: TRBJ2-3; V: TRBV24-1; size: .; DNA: TGTGCCACCAGTGATCCCCCGGGACTAGCGGGAGTAGATACGCAGTATTTT; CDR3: CATSDPPGLAGVDTQYF
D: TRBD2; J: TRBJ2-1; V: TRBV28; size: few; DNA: TGTGCCAGCAGTTTACCGCTAGCGGCTTACAATGAGCAGTTCTTC; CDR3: CASSLPLAAYNEQFF
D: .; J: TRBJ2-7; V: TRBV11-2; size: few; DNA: TGTGCCAGCAGCTTAGCGACAGTCTACGAGCAGTACTTC; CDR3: CASSLATVYEQYF
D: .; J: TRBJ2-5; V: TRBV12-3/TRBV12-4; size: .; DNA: TGTGCCAGCAGAACCACTAGAAGGGAGACCCAGTACTTC; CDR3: CASRTTRRETQYF
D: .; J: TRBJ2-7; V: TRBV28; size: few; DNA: TGTGCCAGCACCAAGGACAGAAAGAGCTCCTACGAGCAGTACTTC; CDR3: CASTKDRKSSYEQYF
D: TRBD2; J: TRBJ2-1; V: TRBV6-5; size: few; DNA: TGTGCCAGCAGTTACCCCGGGAGCGGGGGGGCCAATGAGCAGTTCTTC; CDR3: CASSYPGSGGANEQFF
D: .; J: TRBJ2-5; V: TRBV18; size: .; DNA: TGTGCCAGCTCATTCCTCGGGGGGCCCGGTCAAGAGACCCAGTACTTC; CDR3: CASSFLGGPGQETQYF
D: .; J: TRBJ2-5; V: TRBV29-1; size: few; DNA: TGCAGCGCCACTGTTCTCTTGGTGGAGACCCAGTACTTC; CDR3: CSATVLLVETQYF
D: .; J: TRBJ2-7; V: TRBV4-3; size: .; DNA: TGCGCCAGCAGCCAAGTCAAGGGGACCCTCTCCTACGAGCAGTACTTC; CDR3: CASSQVKGTLSYEQYF
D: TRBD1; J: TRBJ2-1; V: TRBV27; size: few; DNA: TGTGCCAGCAGTTTATCGTTAGGGGGCGCATTTAATGAGCAGTTCTTC; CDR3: CASSLSLGGAFNEQFF
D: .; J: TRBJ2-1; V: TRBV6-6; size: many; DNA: TGTGCCAGCAGTTACTCGCCCTTAGAGGGGATCTACAATGAGCAGTTCTTC; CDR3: CASSYSPLEGIYNEQFF
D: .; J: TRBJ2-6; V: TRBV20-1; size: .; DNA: TGCAGTGCACACGACGGAACCAACGTCCTGACTTTC; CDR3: CSAHDGTNVLTF
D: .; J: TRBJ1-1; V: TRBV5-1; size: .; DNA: TGCGCCAGCAGCTTGTTACTTTCTGGCACTGAAGCTTTCTTT; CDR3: CASSLLLSGTEAFF
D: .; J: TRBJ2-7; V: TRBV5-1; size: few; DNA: TGCGCCAACAGCTTGGGAAAGACGGGGCGCTCCTACGAGCAGTACTTC; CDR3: CANSLGKTGRSYEQYF
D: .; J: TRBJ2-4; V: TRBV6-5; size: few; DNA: TGTGCCAGCCCTCCGGTCGGCAAAAACATTCAGTACTTC; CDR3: CASPPVGKNIQYF
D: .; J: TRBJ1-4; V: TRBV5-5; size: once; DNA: TGTGCCAGCAGTCCCGAAGGCTATTCCTCAACTAATGAAAAACTGTTTTTT; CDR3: CASSPEGYSSTNEKLFF
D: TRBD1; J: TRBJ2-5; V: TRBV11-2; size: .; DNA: TGTGCCAGCAGCTTAGGGACAGGGGTCCCAGAGACCCAGTACTTC; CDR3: CASSLGTGVPETQYF
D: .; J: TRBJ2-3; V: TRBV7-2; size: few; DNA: TGTGCCAGCGCAGAGAGGGAGCTTAGGTGGAATACGCAGTATTTT; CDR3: CASAERELRWNTQYF
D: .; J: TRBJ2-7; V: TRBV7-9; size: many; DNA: TGTGCCAGCAGCTTAGAGAGCTCAGGGAGCGAGCAGTACTTC; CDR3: CASSLESSGSEQYF
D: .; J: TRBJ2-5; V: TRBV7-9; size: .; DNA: TGTGCCAGCAGCTTAGCGCGGCTAGGAGAGCAAGAGACCCAGTACTTC; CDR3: CASSLARLGEQETQYF
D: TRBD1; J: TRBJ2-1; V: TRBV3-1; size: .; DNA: TGTGCCAGCAGCAGACAGGGGGCGGACAATGAGCAGTTCTTC; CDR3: CASSRQGADNEQFF
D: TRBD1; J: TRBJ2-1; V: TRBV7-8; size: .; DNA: TGTGCCAGCAGCCAGGACAGGGGTTACAATGAGCAGTTCTTC; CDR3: CASSQDRGYNEQFF